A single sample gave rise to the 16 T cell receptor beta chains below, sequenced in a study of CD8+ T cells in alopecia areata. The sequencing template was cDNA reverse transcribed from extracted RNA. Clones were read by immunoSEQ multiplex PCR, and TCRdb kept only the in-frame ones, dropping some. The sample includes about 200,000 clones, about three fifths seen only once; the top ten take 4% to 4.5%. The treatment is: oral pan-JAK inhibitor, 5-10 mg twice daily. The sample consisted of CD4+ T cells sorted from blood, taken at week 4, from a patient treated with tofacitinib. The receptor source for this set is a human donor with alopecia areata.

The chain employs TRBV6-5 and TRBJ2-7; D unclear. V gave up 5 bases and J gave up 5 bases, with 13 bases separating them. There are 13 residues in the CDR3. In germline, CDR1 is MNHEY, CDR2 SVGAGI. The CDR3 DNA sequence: TGTGCCAGCAGTCCCCCCGGTCGGAACGAGCAGTACTTC. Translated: CASSPPGRNEQYF.

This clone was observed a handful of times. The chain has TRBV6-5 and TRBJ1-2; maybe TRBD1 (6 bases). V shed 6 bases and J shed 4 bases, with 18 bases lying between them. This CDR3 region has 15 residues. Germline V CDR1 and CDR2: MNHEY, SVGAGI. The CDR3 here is CASSLQGSGLYGYTF. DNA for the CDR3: TGTGCCAGCAGCCTACAGGGAAGTGGGCTCTATGGCTACACCTTC.

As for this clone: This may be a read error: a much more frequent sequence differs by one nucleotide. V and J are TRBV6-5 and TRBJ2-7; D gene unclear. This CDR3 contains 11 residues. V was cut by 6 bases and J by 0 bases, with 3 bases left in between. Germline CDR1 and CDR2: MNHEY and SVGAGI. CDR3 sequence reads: CASSRSYEQYF. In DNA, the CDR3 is TGTGCCAGCAGCCGCTCCTACGAGCAGTACTTC.

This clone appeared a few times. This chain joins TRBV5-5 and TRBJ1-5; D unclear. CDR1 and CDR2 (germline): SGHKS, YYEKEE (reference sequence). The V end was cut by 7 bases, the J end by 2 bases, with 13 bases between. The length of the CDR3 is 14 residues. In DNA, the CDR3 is TGTGCCAGCGGAAGAGATGATGGCAATCAGCCCCAGCATTTT. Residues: CASGRDDGNQPQHF.

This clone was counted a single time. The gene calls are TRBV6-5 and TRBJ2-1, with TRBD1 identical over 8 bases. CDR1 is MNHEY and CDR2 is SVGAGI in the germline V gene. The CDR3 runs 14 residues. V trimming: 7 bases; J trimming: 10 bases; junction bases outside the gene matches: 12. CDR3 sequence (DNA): TGTGCCAGCAATACAGGGGGGATATGGAACGAGCAGTTCTTC. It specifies CASNTGGIWNEQFF.

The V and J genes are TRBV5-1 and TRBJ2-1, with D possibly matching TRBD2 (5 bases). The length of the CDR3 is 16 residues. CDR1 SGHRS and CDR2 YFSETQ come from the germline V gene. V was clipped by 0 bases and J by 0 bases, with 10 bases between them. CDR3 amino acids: CASSLVAGLSYNEQFF. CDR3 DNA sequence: TGCGCCAGCAGCTTGGTCGCGGGCCTCTCCTACAATGAGCAGTTCTTC.

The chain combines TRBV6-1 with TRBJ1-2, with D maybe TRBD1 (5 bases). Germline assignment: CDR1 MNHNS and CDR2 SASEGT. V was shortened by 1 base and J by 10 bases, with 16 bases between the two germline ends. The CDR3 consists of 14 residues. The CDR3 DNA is TGTGCCAGCAGTGAAGATTGGCAGGGAAGAGACTACACCTTC. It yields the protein CASSEDWQGRDYTF.

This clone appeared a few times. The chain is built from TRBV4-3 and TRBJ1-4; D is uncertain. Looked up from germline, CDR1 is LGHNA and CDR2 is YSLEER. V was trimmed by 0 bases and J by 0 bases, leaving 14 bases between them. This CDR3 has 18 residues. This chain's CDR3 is CASSQDLPRIATNEKLFF. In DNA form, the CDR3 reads TGCGCCAGCAGCCAAGATCTGCCCAGAATAGCAACTAATGAAAAACTGTTTTTT.

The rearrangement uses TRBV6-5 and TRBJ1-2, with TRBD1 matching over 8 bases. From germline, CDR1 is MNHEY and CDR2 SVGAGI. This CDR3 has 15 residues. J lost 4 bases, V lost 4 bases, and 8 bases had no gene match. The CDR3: CASSSRQGASYGYTF. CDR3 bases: TGTGCCAGCAGTTCCCGGCAGGGGGCCAGCTATGGCTACACCTTC.

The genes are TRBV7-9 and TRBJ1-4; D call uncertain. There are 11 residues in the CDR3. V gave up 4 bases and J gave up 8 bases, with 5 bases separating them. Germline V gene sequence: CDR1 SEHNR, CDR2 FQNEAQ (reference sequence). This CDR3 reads CASSYKEKLFF. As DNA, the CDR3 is TGTGCCAGCAGCTACAAGGAAAAACTGTTTTTT.

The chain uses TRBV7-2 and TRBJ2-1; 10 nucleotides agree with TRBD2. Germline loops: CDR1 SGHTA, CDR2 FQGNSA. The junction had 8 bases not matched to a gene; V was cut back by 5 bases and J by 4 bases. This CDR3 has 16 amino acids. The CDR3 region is CASSPLAGGLYNEQFF. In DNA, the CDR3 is TGTGCCAGCAGCCCCTTAGCGGGGGGCTTATACAATGAGCAGTTCTTC.

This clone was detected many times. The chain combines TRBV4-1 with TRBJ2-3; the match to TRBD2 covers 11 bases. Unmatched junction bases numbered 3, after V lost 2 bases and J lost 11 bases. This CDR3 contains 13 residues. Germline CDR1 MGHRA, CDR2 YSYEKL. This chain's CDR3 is CASSQPTSGVQYF. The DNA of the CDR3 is TGCGCCAGCAGCCAACCGACTAGCGGGGTGCAGTATTTT.

The CDR3 sequence: CSASEPEAFF. The CDR3 DNA follows: TGCAGTGCTAGTGAGCCCGAAGCTTTCTTT. The chain has TRBV20-1 and TRBJ1-1; no clear D gene. V shed 3 bases and J shed 8 bases, with 7 bases lying between them. The CDR3 loop spans 10 amino acids. Germline CDR1 and CDR2: DFQATT and SNEGSKA (reference sequence).

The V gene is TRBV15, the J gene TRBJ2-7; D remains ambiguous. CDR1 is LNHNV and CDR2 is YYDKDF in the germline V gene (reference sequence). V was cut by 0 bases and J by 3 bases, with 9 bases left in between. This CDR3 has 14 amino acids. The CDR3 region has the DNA TGTGCCACCAGCAGAGATGGTAGTGGCTACGAGCAGTACTTC. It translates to CATSRDGSGYEQYF. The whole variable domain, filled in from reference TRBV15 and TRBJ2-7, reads DAMVIQNPRYQVTQFGKPVTLSCSQTLNHNVMYWYQQKSSQAPKLLFHYYDKDFNNEADTPDNFQSRRPNTSFCFLDIRSPGLGDTAMYLCATSRDGSGYEQYFGPGTRLTVT.

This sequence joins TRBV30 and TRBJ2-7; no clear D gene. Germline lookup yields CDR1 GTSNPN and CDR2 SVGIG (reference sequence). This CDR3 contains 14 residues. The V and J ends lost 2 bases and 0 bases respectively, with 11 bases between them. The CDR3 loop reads CAWSQGPSSYEQYF. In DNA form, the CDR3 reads TGTGCCTGGAGTCAAGGGCCGAGCTCCTACGAGCAGTACTTC.

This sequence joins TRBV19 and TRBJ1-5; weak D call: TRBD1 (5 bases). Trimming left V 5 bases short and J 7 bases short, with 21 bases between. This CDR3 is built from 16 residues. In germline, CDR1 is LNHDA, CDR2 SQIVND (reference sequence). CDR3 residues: CASSVVRGGTGQPQHF. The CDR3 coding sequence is TGTGCCAGTAGTGTCGTAAGGGGAGGGACGGGCCAGCCCCAGCATTTT.